Below are 23 T cell receptor beta chains sequenced from a single sample in a study of T cell changes during pregnancy in multiple sclerosis. Here immunoSEQ multiplex PCR was the method, and the copy in TCRdb shows in-frame clones only, minus some. The sample yields some 94,000 clones, less than 95% seen once. The sequences come from peripheral blood, collected in the first trimester of pregnancy. The receptor set was obtained from a female donor in good health, enrolled as a control in a pregnancy study.

The CDR3 sequence is CATSLEGARTGELFF. CDR3 coding DNA: TGTGCCACCAGCTTAGAGGGGGCGCGGACCGGGGAGCTGTTTTTT. V gene TRBV15 combines with J gene TRBJ2-2, with TRBD1 identical over 7 bases. This CDR3 has 15 amino acids. After removal of 5 bases from V and 5 bases from J, the junction contained 8 bases not matched to a gene. Germline V lookup: CDR1 LNHNV, CDR2 YYDKDF (reference sequence).

The V call is TRBV7-9, the J call TRBJ2-7; D unresolved. The germline V gene encodes CDR1 SEHNR and CDR2 FQNEAQ (reference sequence). The CDR3 extends over 12 amino acids. Between the trimmed V and J ends, which lost 4 bases and 4 bases, there was a span of 8 bases. The CDR3 DNA follows: TGTGCCAGCAGCTCCTCAGATTACGAGCAGTACTTC. Its protein product is CASSSSDYEQYF.

V and J are TRBV11-2 and TRBJ1-1; the match to TRBD1 covers 7 bases. CDR1 and CDR2 (germline): SGHAT, FQNNGV. This CDR3 contains 13 residues. V was clipped by 5 bases and J by 4 bases; unmatched bases: 4. DNA of the CDR3: TGTGCCAGCAGCATCGACAGGGTCACTGAAGCTTTCTTT. Its translation: CASSIDRVTEAFF. Drawing the rest from reference TRBV11-2 and TRBJ1-1, the complete variable domain is EAGVAQSPRYKIIEKRQSVAFWCNPISGHATLYWYQQILGQGPKLLIQFQNNGVVDDSQLPKDRFSAERLKGVDSTLKIQPAKLEDSAVYLCASSIDRVTEAFFGQGTRLTVV.

The chain couples TRBV5-6 to TRBJ2-7; D gene ambiguous. Germline CDR1 SGHDT, CDR2 YYEEEE. Between the trimmed V and J ends, which lost 4 bases and 0 bases, there was a span of 11 bases. CDR3 size: 14 residues. Here the CDR3 DNA reads TGTGCCAGCAGCCTTTACGTGAGCTCCTACGAGCAGTACTTC. It is translated as CASSLYVSSYEQYF.

About this clone: One end of the junction is discordant with germline, which a read error may explain. This sequence joins TRBV7-7 and TRBJ2-1; a weak D match, TRBD1 (6 bases). Germline loops: CDR1 SSHAT, CDR2 FNYEAQ (reference sequence). The CDR3 has 15 amino acids. This CDR3 is CASSLGGGGLNEQFF. The CDR3 nucleotides are TGTGCTAGCAGCTTAGGGGGTGGAGGCTTGAATGAGCAGTTCTTC.

The chain recombines TRBV5-1 with TRBJ2-3; TRBD2 is a possible D gene (7 bases). CDR1 is SGHRS, CDR2 YFSETQ, per germline. The V end was cut by 2 bases, the J end by 2 bases, with 12 bases between. The CDR3 loop spans 15 amino acids. CDR3 residues: CASSLGRGATDTQYF. The CDR3, as DNA: TGCGCCAGCAGCTTAGGACGGGGGGCCACAGATACGCAGTATTTT.

This chain links TRBV18 with TRBJ1-5, with a possible D match to TRBD1 (5 bases). Germline V lookup: CDR1 KGHSH, CDR2 LQKENI. The CDR3 is made up of 14 amino acids. V lost 3 bases and J lost 7, with 13 bases in between. CDR3 sequence (DNA): TGTGCCAGCTCACCGGGGGGGATATGGCAGCCCCAGCATTTT. It is translated as CASSPGGIWQPQHF.

This clone appeared a few times. The chain is built from TRBV19 and TRBJ1-4; 9 bases agree with TRBD1. In germline, CDR1 is LNHDA, CDR2 SQIVND (reference sequence). Unmatched junction bases numbered 4, after V lost 8 bases and J lost 6 bases. The CDR3 sequence is 13 residues long. The DNA of the CDR3 is TGTGCCAGTCGCCGGGACAGGGATGAAAAACTGTTTTTT. Its protein is CASRRDRDEKLFF. Supplemented by reference TRBV19 and TRBJ1-4, the full variable domain reads DGGITQSPKYLFRKEGQNVTLSCEQNLNHDAMYWYRQDPGQGLRLIYYSQIVNDFQKGDIAEGYSVSREKKESFPLTVTSAQKNPTAFYLCASRRDRDEKLFFGSGTQLSVL.

This chain uses TRBV7-2 with TRBJ1-3, with D maybe TRBD1 (5 bases). The length of the CDR3 is 18 residues. V lost 1 base, J lost 2 bases, and 18 bases lay in between. Germline CDR1 reads SGHTA; CDR2 reads FQGNSA. The CDR3 DNA sequence: TGTGCCAGCAGCTTAGGGAAATCGTCAGGGTATCCTGGAAACACCATATATTTT. It translates to CASSLGKSSGYPGNTIYF. Complete variable domain (other parts from reference TRBV7-2 and TRBJ1-3): GAGVSQSPSNKVTEKGKDVELRCDPISGHTALYWYRQSLGQGLEFLIYFQGNSAPDKSGLPSDRFSAERTGGSVSTLTIQRTQQEDSAVYLCASSLGKSSGYPGNTIYFGEGSWLTVV.

This sequence joins TRBV4-2 and TRBJ1-1, with TRBD1 identical over 8 bases. V lost 0 bases, J lost 0 bases, and 3 bases stayed unmatched. Germline V gene data show CDR1 as LGHNA and CDR2 as YNFKEQ. CDR3 size: 16 residues. This chain's CDR3 is CASSQDQGAMNTEAFF. Written as DNA, the CDR3 is TGTGCCAGCAGCCAAGATCAGGGGGCGATGAACACTGAAGCTTTCTTT.

The genes are TRBV7-3 and TRBJ2-2, with 10 bases identical to TRBD2. Unmatched junction bases numbered 4, after V lost 0 bases and J lost 0 bases. The CDR3 covers 18 residues. Germline V gene sequence: CDR1 SGHTA, CDR2 FQGTGA. CDR3 in DNA: TGTGCCAGCAGCTTAACTAGCGGGGGGTTAGCGAACACCGGGGAGCTGTTTTTT. Amino acid sequence: CASSLTSGGLANTGELFF.

The chain uses TRBV4-1 and TRBJ2-3, with 9 bases lining up with TRBD1. Looked up from germline, CDR1 is MGHRA and CDR2 is YSYEKL. The CDR3 contains 17 residues. The V and J ends lost 2 bases and 2 bases, in that order; junction bases with no gene match: 8. The chain's CDR3 is CASSQTGTGFPTDTQYF. DNA for the CDR3: TGCGCCAGCAGCCAAACCGGGACAGGGTTCCCCACAGATACGCAGTATTTT.

This rearrangement joins TRBV6-5 to TRBJ2-5, with TRBD2 as a possible D gene (6 bases). Germline loops: CDR1 MNHEY, CDR2 SVGAGI. The CDR3 length is 14 residues. V lost 4 bases and J lost 3, with 12 bases in between. The CDR3 is CASSFLGTEETQYF. In nucleotides, the CDR3 is TGTGCCAGCAGTTTCCTGGGGACTGAAGAGACCCAGTACTTC.

The chain links TRBV7-2 to TRBJ1-2, with D uncertain. CDR1 is SGHTA and CDR2 is FQGNSA in the germline V gene. The CDR3 is 14 residues long. Trimming took off 4 bases at V and 0 bases at J, with 9 bases between the two ends. CDR3 residues: CASSSRNSNYGYTF. The CDR3 bases are TGTGCCAGCAGCTCCAGAAATTCTAACTATGGCTACACCTTC.

This chain connects TRBV15 to TRBJ2-3, with 7 bases that match TRBD2. The CDR3 has 14 residues. Germline CDR1 is LNHNV and CDR2 is YYDKDF (reference sequence). The trim removed 5 bases at V and 4 bases at J, leaving 6 bases unmatched. CDR3 region: CATSGGRAADTQYF. The CDR3 region has the DNA TGTGCCACCAGCGGGGGGAGGGCTGCAGATACGCAGTATTTT.

The rearrangement links TRBV6-1 to TRBJ1-2, with 8 bases fitting TRBD1. Germline assignment: CDR1 MNHNS and CDR2 SASEGT. V lost 5 bases, J lost 7 bases, and 6 bases stayed unmatched. CDR3 length: 13 residues. CDR3 sequence: CASSFDRGGGYTF. The CDR3 nucleotides are TGTGCCAGCAGTTTCGACAGGGGAGGTGGCTACACCTTC.

This clone came up a few times. The rearrangement uses TRBV5-1 and TRBJ2-1; the match to TRBD1 covers 10 bases. Germline CDR1 is SGHRS and CDR2 is YFSETQ. V shed 0 bases and J 6 bases; nucleotides not matched to a gene: 6. The CDR3 length is 16 residues. The CDR3 DNA follows: TGCGCCAGCAGCTTGGGGGACAGGGGAGGACTCAATGAGCAGTTCTTC. It yields the protein CASSLGDRGGLNEQFF.

The rearrangement links TRBV9 to TRBJ2-1; D is unclear. Per germline, CDR1 SGDLS and CDR2 YYNGEE. Trimming cost V 3 bases and J 8 bases, with 9 bases left between them. This CDR3 region has 12 residues. The CDR3 is CASSAMLDEQFF. CDR3 bases: TGTGCCAGCAGCGCTATGTTAGATGAGCAGTTCTTC.

The J gene is TRBJ1-1, the V gene TRBV6-6, with no clear D. The V end lost 4 bases, the J end lost 1 base, and 7 bases lay between the germline ends. CDR1 is MNHNY and CDR2 is SVGAGI in the germline V gene (reference sequence). This CDR3 has 13 amino acids. Here the CDR3 DNA reads TGTGCCAGCAGTTTAGTTCGGAACACTGAAGCTTTCTTT. It translates to CASSLVRNTEAFF.

The sample holds a few counts of this clone. The rearrangement links TRBV29-1 to TRBJ1-1; 7 nucleotides line up with TRBD1. Germline V lookup: CDR1 SQVTM, CDR2 ANQGSEA. This CDR3 region has 13 residues. The ends lost 7 bases at V and 4 bases at J; junction bases unmatched: 9. The CDR3 nucleotides read TGCAGCGGCAGACAGGGATTCGGCACTGAAGCTTTCTTT. Protein: CSGRQGFGTEAFF.

The chain combines TRBV19 with TRBJ2-2, with D possibly matching TRBD2 (6 bases). The CDR3 runs to 18 residues. CDR1 and CDR2 from the germline V gene are LNHDA and SQIVND (reference sequence). V lost 6 bases and J lost 4, with 24 bases in between. The CDR3 protein is CASSTHLPRLVPTGELFF. Here the CDR3 DNA reads TGTGCCAGTAGCACCCATCTTCCTCGACTAGTTCCCACCGGGGAGCTGTTTTTT.

V usage is TRBV6-1 and J usage is TRBJ2-7, with 7 nucleotides matching TRBD1. V was clipped by 5 bases and J by 0 bases; unmatched bases: 4. The CDR3 loop spans 14 amino acids. Germline V gives CDR1 MNHNS, CDR2 SASEGT. The CDR3 loop reads CASSTGQSSYEQYF. In nucleotides, the CDR3 is TGTGCCAGCAGTACGGGACAGAGCTCCTACGAGCAGTACTTC.

The chain employs TRBV4-3 and TRBJ2-5, with 9 positions matching TRBD2. The junction had 6 bases not matched to a gene; V was cut back by 3 bases and J by 4 bases. CDR1 LGHNA and CDR2 YSLEER come from the germline V gene. The CDR3 loop spans 15 amino acids. The CDR3: CASSQEPGLAETQYF. The CDR3 DNA reads TGCGCCAGCAGCCAGGAACCGGGACTAGCAGAGACCCAGTACTTC.